This T cell receptor beta chain was obtained from a study of OX40 agonist ivuxolimab in advanced cancers. As for the study more broadly: The costimulatory receptor OX40 (CD134) was targeted by ivuxolimab, a fully human IgG2 agonistic monoclonal antibody. Intravenous ivuxolimab was administered to patients every 2 weeks at six dose levels: 0.01, 0.1, 0.3, 1.5, 3 and 10 mg/kg. Of the roughly 52 dose-escalation patients, hepatocellular carcinoma was present in 19, melanoma in about 15, renal cell carcinoma in 9 and head and neck cancer in 9. A male proportion of roughly 80% and a mean age of approximately 55 years, ranging from 23 to 79, were recorded for the dose-escalation cohort. Patients were allowed to have had prior anti-PD-1, anti-PD-L1 or anti-CTLA-4 therapy, and approximately 41% of the dose-escalation patients had previously received checkpoint inhibitors. Partial responses occurred in three dose-escalation patients: two with cutaneous melanoma and one with hepatocellular carcinoma. Peripheral TCRbeta sequencing aimed to test whether ivuxolimab altered TCR sequence diversity and caused clonal T-cell expansion. The paper covers the monotherapy dose-escalation part of the phase I ivuxolimab trial, which included N ≈ 50 patients.

The trial excluded patients who had a history of autoimmune disease or were on systemic immunosuppression. Peripheral blood for TCR sequencing was collected from all dose cohorts at baseline, on cycle 4 day 1, and on cycle 7 day 1. The samples were drawn from a first-in-human, open-label, multicenter phase I dose-escalation trial of ivuxolimab. Adults with locally advanced or metastatic head and neck squamous cell, hepatocellular, melanoma or renal cell carcinoma were enrolled in the trial. Before TCR sequencing, CD4+ T cells and CD8+ T cells from peripheral blood were sorted into separate populations. Summary of the overall study and its limitations: After ivuxolimab, expanded clones were on average more numerous among CD8+ T cells than among CD4+ T cells. In partial responders in the 0.1-3.0 mg/kg groups, normalized peripheral clonal expansion was found to be among the lowest, especially among CD8+ T cells. Low levels of normalized T-cell clonal expansion were also seen in some nonresponding patients. Which antigens the clonally expanded peripheral T cells were specific for was not determined. Clonal expansion of both CD4+ and CD8+ blood T cells was observed from baseline to week 6 at doses 0.1 to 3.0 mg/kg.

This clone appeared a single time. Its antigen is currently not known. Base quality data are lacking; no much larger clone is found one base away. The CDR3 covers 12 residues, taking in both the cysteine and the phenylalanine. This entry keeps only the CDR3 DNA: 36 bases, framed from base 1. V loses 5 bases at its end and J loses 6 bases; junction bases beyond the gene matches: 7. CDR1 is given as SQVTM and CDR2 as ANQGSEA, both from the germline V gene. Genomic DNA was extracted from sorted cells for sequencing of the TCRbeta CDR3 region. The immunoSEQ Assay was used to sequence the TCRbeta CDR3 regions. This is the immuneACCESS table as TCRdb keeps it, with only in-frame sequences that have V and J called. A part of the clones is gone; compared with another copy, unresolved V genes explain less than half, and the rest is unexplained. The sample table shows 50,000 to 80,000 clones, and roughly four fifths are seen once. Roughly 2.1% of the sample goes to the ten largest clones.

The sequence derives from an adult with an advanced solid tumor such as melanoma, head and neck, liver or kidney cancer. Material: CD4+ or CD8+ T cells sorted from blood, obtained in a trial of the OX40 agonist ivuxolimab. The V gene is TRBV29-1 and the J gene is TRBJ2-7; 7 nucleotides in the junction match TRBD2. This receptor has the CDR3 CSVRSGALEQYF. The sequence in DNA is TGCAGCGTTAGAAGCGGGGCCCTCGAGCAGTACTTC.